Sequencing of this T cell receptor (beta chain) was carried out in a study of blood T cell repertoires in COVID-19. Study in general: PBMCs, B-cell-depleted T cells, or T cells provided the cDNA or gDNA that made up the material.

Trimming pared 3 bases from V and 1 base from J, leaving 15 bases between. This CDR3 comprises 16 residues. Germline CDR1 is SGHVS and CDR2 is FQNEAQ. How the authors handled the data: Amplification with reference gene primers provided the estimates of nucleated cell counts. The method was immunoSEQ multiplex PCR; TCRdb's version includes in-frame clones alone and lacks a portion of them. That table gives V, J and clone size, and the DNA gave D and trimming. The table shows about 31,000 clones, with 70% to 90% occurring only once. The chain uses TRBV7-8 and TRBJ2-5; maybe TRBD2 (6 bases). The sequence came from a middle-aged woman with active or convalescent COVID-19. The specimen sequenced was peripheral blood. The CDR3 DNA sequence: TGTGCCAGCAGCTTGGGGCTAGCGCCCCCCCAAGAGACCCAGTACTTC. Protein: CASSLGLAPPQETQYF. The complete variable domain, with remaining parts taken from reference TRBV7-8 and TRBJ2-5, reads GAGVSQSPRYKVAKRGQDVALRCDPISGHVSLFWYQQALGQGPEFLTYFQNEAQLDKSGLPSDRFFAERPEGSVSTLKIQRTQQEDSAVYLCASSLGLAPPQETQYFGPGTRLLVL.